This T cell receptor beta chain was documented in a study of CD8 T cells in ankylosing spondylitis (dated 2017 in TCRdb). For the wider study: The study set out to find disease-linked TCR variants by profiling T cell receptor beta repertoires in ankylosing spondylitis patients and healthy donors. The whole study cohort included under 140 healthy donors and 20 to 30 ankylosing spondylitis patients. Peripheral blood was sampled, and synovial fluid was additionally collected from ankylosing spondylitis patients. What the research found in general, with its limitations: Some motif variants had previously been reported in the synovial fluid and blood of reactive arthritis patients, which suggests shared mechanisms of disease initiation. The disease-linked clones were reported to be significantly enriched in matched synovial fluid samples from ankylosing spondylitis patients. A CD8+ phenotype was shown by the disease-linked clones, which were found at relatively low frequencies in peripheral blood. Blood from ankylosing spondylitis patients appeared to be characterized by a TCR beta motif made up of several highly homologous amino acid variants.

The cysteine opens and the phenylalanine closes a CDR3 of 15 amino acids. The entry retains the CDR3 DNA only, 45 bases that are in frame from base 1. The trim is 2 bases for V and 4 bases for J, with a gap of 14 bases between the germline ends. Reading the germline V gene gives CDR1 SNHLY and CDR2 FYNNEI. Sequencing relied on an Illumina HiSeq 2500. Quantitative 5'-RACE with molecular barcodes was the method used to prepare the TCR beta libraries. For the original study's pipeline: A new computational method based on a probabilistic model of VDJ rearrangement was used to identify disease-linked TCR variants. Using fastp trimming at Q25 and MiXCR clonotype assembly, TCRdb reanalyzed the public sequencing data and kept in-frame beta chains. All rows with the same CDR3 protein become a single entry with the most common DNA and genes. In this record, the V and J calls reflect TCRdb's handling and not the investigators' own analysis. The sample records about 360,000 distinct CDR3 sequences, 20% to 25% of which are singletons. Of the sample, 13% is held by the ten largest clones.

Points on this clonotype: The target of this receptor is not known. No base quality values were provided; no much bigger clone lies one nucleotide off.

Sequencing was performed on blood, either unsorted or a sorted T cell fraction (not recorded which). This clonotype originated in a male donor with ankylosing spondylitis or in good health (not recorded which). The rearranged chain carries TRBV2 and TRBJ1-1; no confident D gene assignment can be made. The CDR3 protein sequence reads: CASSEPREGRTEAFF. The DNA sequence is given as TGTGCCAGCAGTGAACCCCGCGAAGGGCGCACTGAAGCTTTCTTT.